Sequencing of this T cell receptor beta chain was carried out in a study of blood T cell repertoires in COVID-19. Study background: Samples came from the United States, Italy and Spain, spanning acute and convalescent COVID-19. The cDNA or gDNA used as material had been derived from T cells, B-cell-depleted T cells, or PBMCs.

The table lists this clone with a few counts. In the authors' methods: Amplification of reference gene primers was used by the study to estimate nucleated cell counts. The method was immunoSEQ multiplex PCR; TCRdb's version includes in-frame clones alone and lacks a portion of them. That table gives V, J and clone size, and the DNA gave D and trimming. The repertoire includes around 250,000 clones, around 91% of them detected once, and approximately 2.3% sits in the top ten. The V and J ends lost 5 bases and 5 bases respectively, with 13 bases between them. Germline loops: CDR1 SEHNR, CDR2 FQNEAQ (reference sequence). There are 14 residues in the CDR3.

V usage is TRBV7-9 and J usage is TRBJ1-5, with D possibly being TRBD1 (5 bases). Sequencing was done on a sample of peripheral blood. The TCR originated in a woman aged 60-75 years with COVID-19, enrolled during active disease. For the CDR3, the DNA is TGTGCCAGCAGCCGCGGGACGGGTGATCAGCCCCAGCATTTT. It yields the protein CASSRGTGDQPQHF.